This note documents a single T cell receptor (beta chain) sequence. Antigen specificity is unknown. The sample is drawn from a study of identical twins. It was template switching that added a universal primer site, and there were unique molecular identifiers on the cDNA. TCRdb re-analysed the 5' RACE reads in MiXCR, keeping a single row per CDR3 protein. Counted here are about 460,000 distinct CDR3 sequences, 14% occurring once; the ten biggest clones make up around 0.52%. The CDR3 contains 14 residues. Study conclusions and caveats: Out-of-frame alpha sequences common to twins exhibited an excess of low generation probability.

Only healthy Caucasians were included as donors. This sample also belongs to another study, concerning yellow fever vaccine responses in identical twins.

Sequencing used CD4+ T cells sorted from blood. The chain employs TRBV21-1 and TRBJ2-3; no DNA check was done on the table's D call, TRBD1. TRBV21-1 is a pseudogene. This TCR was recovered from a woman aged 18-29 years in good health. For the CDR3, the DNA is TGTGCCAGCGGTTCGACAGGGGTCCTGGATACGCAGTATTTT. Protein product: CASGSTGVLDTQYF.